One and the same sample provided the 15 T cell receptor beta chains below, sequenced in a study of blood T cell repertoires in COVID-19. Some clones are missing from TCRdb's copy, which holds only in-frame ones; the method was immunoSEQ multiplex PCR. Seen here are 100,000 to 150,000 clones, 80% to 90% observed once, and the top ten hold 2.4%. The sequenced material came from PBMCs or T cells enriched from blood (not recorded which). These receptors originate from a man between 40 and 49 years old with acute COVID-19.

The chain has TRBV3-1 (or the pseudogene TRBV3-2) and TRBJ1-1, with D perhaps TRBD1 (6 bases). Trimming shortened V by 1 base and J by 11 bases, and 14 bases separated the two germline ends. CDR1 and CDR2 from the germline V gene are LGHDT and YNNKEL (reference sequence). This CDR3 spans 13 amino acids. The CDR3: CASSQGAGALAFF. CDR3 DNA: TGTGCCAGCAGCCAAGGGGCAGGGGCGCTGGCTTTCTTT.

CDR3 in DNA: TGTGCCAGCAGTTTAGGGGCCTCCTACGAGCAGTACTTC. Translating gives CASSLGASYEQYF. The chain has TRBV6-5 and TRBJ2-7; D possibly corresponds to TRBD1 (5 bases). This CDR3 region has 13 residues. Germline assignment: CDR1 MNHEY and CDR2 SVGAGI. The V and J ends lost 4 bases and 0 bases respectively, with 7 bases between them.

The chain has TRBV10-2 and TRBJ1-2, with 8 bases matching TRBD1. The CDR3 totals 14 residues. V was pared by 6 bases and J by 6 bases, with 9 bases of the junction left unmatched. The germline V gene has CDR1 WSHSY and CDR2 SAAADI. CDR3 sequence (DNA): TGCGCCAGCAGGATCACGGACAGGGCACATGGCTACACCTTC. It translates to CASRITDRAHGYTF.

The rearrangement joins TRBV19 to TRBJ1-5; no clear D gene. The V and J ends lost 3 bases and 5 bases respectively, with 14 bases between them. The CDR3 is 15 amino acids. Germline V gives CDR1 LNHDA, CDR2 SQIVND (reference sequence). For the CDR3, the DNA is TGTGCCAGTAGTATCGGGAGGGAAGAGGATCAGCCCCAGCATTTT. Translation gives CASSIGREEDQPQHF.

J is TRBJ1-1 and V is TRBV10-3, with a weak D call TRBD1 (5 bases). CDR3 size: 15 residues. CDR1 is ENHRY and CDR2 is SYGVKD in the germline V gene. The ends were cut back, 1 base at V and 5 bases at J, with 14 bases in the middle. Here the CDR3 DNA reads TGTGCCATCAGTGAGTGGAAGGGGCAAGGGACTGAAGCTTTCTTT. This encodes CAISEWKGQGTEAFF.

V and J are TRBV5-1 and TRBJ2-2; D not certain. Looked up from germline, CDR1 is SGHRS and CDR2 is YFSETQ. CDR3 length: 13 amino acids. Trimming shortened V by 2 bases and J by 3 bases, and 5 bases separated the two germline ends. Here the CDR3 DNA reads TGCGCCAGCAGCTTACACGACACCGGGGAGCTGTTTTTT. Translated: CASSLHDTGELFF.

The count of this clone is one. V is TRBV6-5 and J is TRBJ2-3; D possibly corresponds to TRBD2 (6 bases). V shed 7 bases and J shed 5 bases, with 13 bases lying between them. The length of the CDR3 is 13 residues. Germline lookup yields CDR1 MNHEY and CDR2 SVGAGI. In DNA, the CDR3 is TGTGCCAGCAAGGAGCCGGAGGGAGATACGCAGTATTTT. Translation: CASKEPEGDTQYF.

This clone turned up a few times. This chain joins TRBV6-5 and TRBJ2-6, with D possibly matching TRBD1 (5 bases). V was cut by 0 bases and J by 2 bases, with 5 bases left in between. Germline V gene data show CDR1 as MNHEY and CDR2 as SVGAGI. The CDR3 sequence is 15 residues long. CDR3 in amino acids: CASSYSGAGANVLTF. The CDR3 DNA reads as TGTGCCAGCAGTTACTCAGGGGCTGGGGCCAACGTCCTGACTTTC.

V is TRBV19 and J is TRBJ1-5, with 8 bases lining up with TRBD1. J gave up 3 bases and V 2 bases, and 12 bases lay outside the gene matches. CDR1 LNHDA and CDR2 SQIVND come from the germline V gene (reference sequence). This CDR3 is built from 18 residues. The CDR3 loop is CASSILLTGARNNQPQHF. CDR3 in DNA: TGTGCCAGTAGTATACTCCTGACAGGGGCTAGAAACAATCAGCCCCAGCATTTT.

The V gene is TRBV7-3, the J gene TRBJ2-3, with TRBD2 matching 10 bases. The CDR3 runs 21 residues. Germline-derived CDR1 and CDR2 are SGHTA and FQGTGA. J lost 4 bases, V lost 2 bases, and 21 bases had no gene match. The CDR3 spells CASSLVPTSGQQSAVADTQYF. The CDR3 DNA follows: TGTGCCAGCAGCTTAGTCCCGACTAGCGGGCAACAATCGGCAGTAGCAGATACGCAGTATTTT. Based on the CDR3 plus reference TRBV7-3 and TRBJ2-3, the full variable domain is GAGVSQTPSNKVTEKGKYVELRCDPISGHTALYWYRQSLGQGPEFLIYFQGTGAADDSGLPNDRFFAVRPEGSVSTLKIQRTERGDSAVYLCASSLVPTSGQQSAVADTQYFGPGTRLTVL.

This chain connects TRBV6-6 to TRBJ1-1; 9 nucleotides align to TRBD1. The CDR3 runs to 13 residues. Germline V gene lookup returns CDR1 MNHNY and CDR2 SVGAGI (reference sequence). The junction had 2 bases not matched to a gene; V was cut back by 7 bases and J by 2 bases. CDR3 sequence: CASTGQGNTEAFF. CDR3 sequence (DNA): TGTGCCAGCACGGGACAGGGAAACACTGAAGCTTTCTTT.

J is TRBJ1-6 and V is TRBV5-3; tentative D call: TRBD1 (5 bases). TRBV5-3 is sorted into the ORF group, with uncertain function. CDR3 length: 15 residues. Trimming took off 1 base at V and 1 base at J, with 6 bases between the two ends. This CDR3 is CARSLRGSYNSPLHF. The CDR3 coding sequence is TGTGCCAGAAGCTTGCGGGGGTCCTATAATTCACCCCTCCACTTT.

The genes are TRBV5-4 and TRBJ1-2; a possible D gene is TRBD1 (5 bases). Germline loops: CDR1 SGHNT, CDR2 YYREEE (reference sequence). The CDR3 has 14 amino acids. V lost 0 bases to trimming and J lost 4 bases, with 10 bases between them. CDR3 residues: CASSLVRGSYGYTF. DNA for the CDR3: TGTGCCAGCAGCTTGGTTCGGGGGAGCTATGGCTACACCTTC.

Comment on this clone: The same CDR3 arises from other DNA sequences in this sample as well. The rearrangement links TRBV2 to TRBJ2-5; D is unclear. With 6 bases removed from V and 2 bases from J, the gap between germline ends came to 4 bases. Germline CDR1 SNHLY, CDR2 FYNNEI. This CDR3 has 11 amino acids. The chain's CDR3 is CASSSQETQYF. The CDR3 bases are TGTGCCAGCAGCTCTCAAGAGACCCAGTACTTC.

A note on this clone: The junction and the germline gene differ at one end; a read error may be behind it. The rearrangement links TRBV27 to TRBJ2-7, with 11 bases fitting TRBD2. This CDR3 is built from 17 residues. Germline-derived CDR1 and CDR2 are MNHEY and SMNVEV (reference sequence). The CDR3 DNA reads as TGTGCCAGCAGTCTAGAGTCCGGGACTAGCGGACCCTACGCGCAGTACTTC. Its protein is CASSLESGTSGPYAQYF.